This TCR beta chain was captured in a study of blood T cell repertoires in COVID-19. In the study overall: There were acute and convalescent COVID-19 samples, and they came from the United States, Italy and Spain.

Categorization into cohorts depended on clinical history that participants reported. Two negative PCRs, clearance, or symptom resolution were required of recovered Cohort 3 donors. As originally analysed: The authors estimated nucleated cell counts from reference gene primer amplification. The assay was immunoSEQ multiplex PCR, and TCRdb's table has in-frame clones only and misses some. V, J and clone size are taken as reported in that table, and D and trimming were inferred from the DNA itself. This table holds 190,000 or so clones, roughly 82% found once. The TCR originated in a man aged 35 to 55 who had recovered from COVID-19. Sequencing used PBMCs or T cells enriched from blood (not recorded which).

CDR3 protein: CASSQGQGMNTEAFF. CDR3 in DNA: TGTGCCAGCAGCCAAGGACAGGGGATGAACACTGAAGCTTTCTTT. The chain carries TRBV4-2 and TRBJ1-1; TRBD1 aligns across 8 bases. The CDR3 loop spans 15 amino acids. Germline V gives CDR1 LGHNA, CDR2 YNFKEQ. V lost 1 base to trimming and J lost 0 bases; unmatched junction nucleotides: 1.